The rows below give T cell receptor beta chains drawn from one sample of a study of T cells after yellow fever vaccination. In TCRdb, the 5' RACE reads were re-called with MiXCR into one record per CDR3 protein. This sample has approximately 580,000 distinct CDR3 sequences, with less than 20% found just once. Sequencing used PBMCs, obtained about 5 days after the first yellow fever vaccination. All receptors come from a man aged 18 to 29 who received the YFV17D yellow fever vaccine. Both conserved end residues are part of each CDR3. A D gene is named only where the DNA matches it firmly. Only some rows state a clone size, as once, few, many or a class for expanded clones.

>TRBJ2-5|TRBV7-3|few|TRBD1
TGTGCCAGCAGCTTAATTTCAGGGGGCCGGGGAGAGACCCAGTACTTC
CASSLISGGRGETQYF
>TRBJ2-6|TRBV7-9|few|-
TGTGCCAGCAGCCTCGGGACTCTCAACGTCCTGACTTTC
CASSLGTLNVLTF
>TRBJ2-1|TRBV6-2/TRBV6-3|few|-
TGTGCCAGCAGTACACGGGGGGCCTCCTACAATGAGCAGTTCTTC
CASSTRGASYNEQFF
>TRBJ1-1|TRBV7-9|few|-
TGTGCCAGCAGCTTAGCGGCCAGGGAAACAACTGAAGCTTTCTTT
CASSLAARETTEAFF
>TRBJ2-1|TRBV20-1|few|-
TGCAGTACTACGGAACTCGCGGGTCAATCCTACAATGAGCAGTTCTTC
CSTTELAGQSYNEQFF
>TRBJ2-7|TRBV3-1|-|-
TGTGCCAGCAGCCAAAACCAGTGGGGGGACGAGCAGTACTTC
CASSQNQWGDEQYF
>TRBJ1-1|TRBV19|few|-
TGTGCCAGTAGCCCCAACAGGTACTCAGGGACTGAAGCTTTCTTT
CASSPNRYSGTEAFF
>TRBJ1-5|TRBV7-9|-|-
TGTGCCAGCAGCTCCCCTAGTCAGCCCCAGCATTTT
CASSSPSQPQHF
>TRBJ2-7|TRBV10-3|-|-
TGTGCCGCGGGGGGCCCGGGCGGACAGGGAAGGGGAACCTACGAGCAGTACTTC
CAAGGPGGQGRGTYEQYF
>TRBJ2-5|TRBV5-4|-|TRBD1
TGTGCCAGCAGCTTGGGCCCGGGACAGCAAGAGACCCAGTACTTC
CASSLGPGQQETQYF
>TRBJ2-3|TRBV6-5|-|TRBD2
TGTGCCAGCAGTTACGAGCCCAGCGGGGGCGCAGATACGCAGTATTTT
CASSYEPSGGADTQYF
>TRBJ2-2|TRBV7-9|-|-
TGTGCCAGCAGCTCCTACGAACATAACACCGGGGAGCTGTTTTTT
CASSSYEHNTGELFF
>TRBJ1-2|TRBV28|few|-
TGTGCCAGCAGTGGGGGGGTCAACTATGGCTACACCTTC
CASSGGVNYGYTF
>TRBJ2-6|TRBV18|-|TRBD1
TGTGCCAGCTCACCTGACAGGGGTGGGGCCAACGTCCTGACTTTC
CASSPDRGGANVLTF
>TRBJ2-2|TRBV4-2|few|TRBD2
TGTGCCAGCAGCCATCTCCGGACTAGCGGTACCGGGGAGCTGTTTTTT
CASSHLRTSGTGELFF
>TRBJ1-4|TRBV11-1|many|-
TGTGCCAGCAGCTTAGCGTCGATTAGACAGCTGACGAAGGAAAAACTGTTTTTT
CASSLASIRQLTKEKLFF
>TRBJ2-2|TRBV12-3/TRBV12-4|many|-
TGTGCCAGCAGTGCAAGGGGGGGCACCGGGGAGCTGTTTTTT
CASSARGGTGELFF
>TRBJ2-7|TRBV12-3/TRBV12-4|-|-
TGTGCCAGCAGTTTATGGACACCCTATGATCAGTACTTC
CASSLWTPYDQYF
>TRBJ2-2|TRBV5-4|-|-
TGTGCCAGCAGTAAATTCACGGGACTCCCTGTGGCCGGGGAGCTGTTTTTT
CASSKFTGLPVAGELFF
>TRBJ2-5|TRBV15|-|TRBD2
TGTGCCACCAGCAGAGGGAAGGGGACTACCCGGGAGACCCAGTACTTC
CATSRGKGTTRETQYF
>TRBJ1-2|TRBV10-3|-|-
TGTGCCACCGACGGAGGATCCTATGGCTACACCTTC
CATDGGSYGYTF
>TRBJ2-5|TRBV15|few|-
TGTGCCACCAGCACGTCGAAATGGGGGGCTGTCCCCGAGACCCAGTACTTC
CATSTSKWGAVPETQYF
>TRBJ2-7|TRBV6-2/TRBV6-3|few|TRBD1
TGTGCCAGCAGTTACTCTGCAGGGGGCTACGAGCAGTACTTC
CASSYSAGGYEQYF
>TRBJ1-1|TRBV7-3|-|TRBD1
TGTGCCAGCAGCTTAGGGCCCCCAGGGGGCGAAGCTTTCTTT
CASSLGPPGGEAFF
>TRBJ2-7|TRBV6-5|few|TRBD1
TGTGCCAGCAGTTACACAGACAGGGAATACGAGCAGTACTTC
CASSYTDREYEQYF
>TRBJ2-7|TRBV5-1|many|-
TGCGCCAGCAGCTTGGAGACTGCCTCCTACGAGCAGTACTTC
CASSLETASYEQYF
>TRBJ2-1|TRBV4-3|-|-
TGCGCCAGCAGCCCTCGGACGACAGACTCCTACAATGAGCAGTTCTTC
CASSPRTTDSYNEQFF
>TRBJ2-3|TRBV5-1|-|TRBD1
TGCGCCAGCAGCACCGGACAGGACAGCACAGATACGCAGTATTTT
CASSTGQDSTDTQYF
>TRBJ1-5|TRBV19|-|TRBD1
TGTGCCAGTAGTATCCCAGGGGGCGCAGGTGGTTATCAGCCCCAGCATTTT
CASSIPGGAGGYQPQHF
>TRBJ2-1|TRBV2|many|-
TGTGCCAGCAGTGAACAGGCCAACAATGAGCAGTTCTTC
CASSEQANNEQFF
>TRBJ1-1|TRBV29-1|-|-
TGCAGCGTTCTGAGTGCCATGAGCACTGAAGCTTTCTTT
CSVLSAMSTEAFF
>TRBJ2-1|TRBV5-1|-|-
TGCGCCAGCAGCTCGACCTTCGGAGCGGACAATGAGCAGTTCTTC
CASSSTFGADNEQFF
>TRBJ1-1|TRBV5-1|few|TRBD1
TGCGCCAGCAGCTTGGACAGGGGGCTAACCGGAGGTACTGAAGCTTTCTTT
CASSLDRGLTGGTEAFF
>TRBJ1-2|TRBV10-2|once|-
TGCGCCAGCAGTGACCCGGACTTGCGGGGCTACACCTTC
CASSDPDLRGYTF
>TRBJ2-1|TRBV5-1|-|TRBD1
TGCGCCAGCAGCCCCGGACAGGGGGCGCGTATTGAGCAGTTCTTC
CASSPGQGARIEQFF
>TRBJ2-3|TRBV4-1|-|TRBD1
TGCGCCAGCAGCCAAGTCACCGCAGGGGGCGCGGGCACAGATACGCAGTATTTT
CASSQVTAGGAGTDTQYF
>TRBJ2-3|TRBV20-1|few|-
TGCAGTGCTAGGGAGGAGGGGCGGGGCACAGATACGCAGTATTTT
CSAREEGRGTDTQYF
>TRBJ1-6|TRBV5-1|few|-
TGCGCCAGCAGCCGTAGGACAAACTCACCCCTCCACTTT
CASSRRTNSPLHF
>TRBJ2-1|TRBV25-1|-|TRBD1
TGTGCCAGCAAAGAACAGGGGGCCGGGGAGGGCTCCTACAATGAGCAGTTCTTC
CASKEQGAGEGSYNEQFF
>TRBJ2-3|TRBV4-1|once|-
TGCGCCAGCAGCCGAGCTAGTCGGGGCCCGGATACGCAGTATTTT
CASSRASRGPDTQYF
>TRBJ2-1|TRBV9|many|-
TGTGCCAGCAGCGTAGGGTCAGGAGGTGAGCAGTTCTTC
CASSVGSGGEQFF
>TRBJ1-1|TRBV20-1|few|-
TGCAGTGCCCCGAAGGGGACTGAAGCTTTCTTT
CSAPKGTEAFF
>TRBJ1-1|TRBV7-9|many|-
TGTGCCAGCAGCTTTTCGACAGCGAACACTGAAGCTTTCTTT
CASSFSTANTEAFF
>TRBJ2-1|TRBV5-1|-|-
TGCGCCAGCAGCTTGGCGGAGTCCGGGGCGCGCGAGCAGTTCTTC
CASSLAESGAREQFF
>TRBJ2-3|TRBV20-1|few|-
TGCAGTGCCGAGTGGTCCACAGATACGCAGTATTTT
CSAEWSTDTQYF
>TRBJ1-5|TRBV28|-|-
TGTGCCAGCAGTGCCATGGATCAGCCCCAGCATTTT
CASSAMDQPQHF
>TRBJ2-2|TRBV3-1|few|TRBD1
TGTGCCAGCAGGACAGGGTCCCCCGGGGAGCTGTTTTTT
CASRTGSPGELFF
>TRBJ1-6|TRBV20-1|-|-
TGCAGTGCTATAACAGGGTCCACTTCACCCCTCCACTTT
CSAITGSTSPLHF
>TRBJ2-5|TRBV5-1|-|-
TGCGCCAGCAGCCGGGGAAGGGGGATCCTACAAGAGACCCAGTACTTC
CASSRGRGILQETQYF
>TRBJ2-3|TRBV7-9|-|-
TGTGCCAGCAGCGTCGGGCAGGGGAGGTCGGATACGCAGTATTTT
CASSVGQGRSDTQYF
>TRBJ2-1|TRBV20-1|-|-
TGCAGTGCTAGAGAGGGGCGCTCCTACAATGAGCAGTTCTTC
CSAREGRSYNEQFF
>TRBJ1-6|TRBV27|many|TRBD1
TGTGCCAGCAGTCGACGATCCGGGACAGGGGATTCACCCCTCCACTTT
CASSRRSGTGDSPLHF
>TRBJ2-5|TRBV9|few|-
TGTGCCAGCAGCCCGCCGGGACCACAAGAGACCCAGTACTTC
CASSPPGPQETQYF
>TRBJ2-7|TRBV4-3|-|TRBD2
TGCGCCAGCAGCCAAGTACTAGCGGGGGCCCAGTACTTC
CASSQVLAGAQYF
>TRBJ1-5|TRBV20-1|few|TRBD1
TGCAGTGCTCTCTACGACCTTGGGGACAGGGAACATCAGCCCCAGCATTTT
CSALYDLGDREHQPQHF
>TRBJ2-6|TRBV7-2|few|-
TGTGCCAGCAGCTCGGACAACTCTGGGGCCAACGTCCTGACTTTC
CASSSDNSGANVLTF
>TRBJ2-1|TRBV25-1|-|TRBD1
TGTGCCAGCGGTGACCCCCGGGACAGCTTCAATGAGCAGTTCTTC
CASGDPRDSFNEQFF
>TRBJ2-7|TRBV18|-|-
TGTGCCAGCTCACCGTCTGCGGGGGCTACCTACGAGCAGTACTTC
CASSPSAGATYEQYF
>TRBJ2-2|TRBV5-4|-|TRBD2
TGTGCCAGCAGCTGGGGGACTAGTTCCGGGGAGCTGTTTTTT
CASSWGTSSGELFF
>TRBJ1-1|TRBV12-3/TRBV12-4|-|-
TGTGCCAGCACGACACCGGTGGACACTGAAGCTTTCTTT
CASTTPVDTEAFF